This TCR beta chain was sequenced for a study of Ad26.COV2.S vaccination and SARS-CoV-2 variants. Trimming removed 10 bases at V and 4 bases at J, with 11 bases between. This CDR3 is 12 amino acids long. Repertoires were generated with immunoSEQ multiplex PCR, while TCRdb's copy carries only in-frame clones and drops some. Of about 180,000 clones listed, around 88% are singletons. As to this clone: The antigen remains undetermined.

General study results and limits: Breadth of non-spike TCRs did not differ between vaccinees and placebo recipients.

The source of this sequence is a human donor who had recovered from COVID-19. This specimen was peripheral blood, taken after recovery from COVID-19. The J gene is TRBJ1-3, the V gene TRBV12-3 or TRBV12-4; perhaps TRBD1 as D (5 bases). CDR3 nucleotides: TGTGCCACCACGACAGTAGGAAACACCATATATTTT. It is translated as CATTTVGNTIYF.